What follows are 21 T cell receptor beta chains derived from one specimen sequenced in a study of T-cell reconstitution after alpha-beta-depleted transplantation in children. Unique molecular identifiers were used in preparing the TCRbeta library. In TCRdb, the PCR reads were re-called with MiXCR into one record per CDR3 protein. The sample gives hundreds of thousands of distinct CDR3 sequences, around a sixth of which show up once; just under 45% is in the top ten. The sequencing here drew on PBMCs, mostly from graft donor cells, taken 360 days after TCRalphabeta/CD19-depleted stem cell transplant. These receptor sequences come from a male patient under 10 years old who had a stem cell transplant for acute lymphoblastic leukemia, so the T cells may come from the graft donor.

CDR3 sequence: CSARNGLGGYEQYF. CDR3 sequence (DNA): TGCAGTGCTAGGAATGGATTGGGGGGCTACGAGCAGTACTTC. This chain uses TRBV20-1 with TRBJ2-7; D is possibly TRBD2 (6 bases). Germline V lookup: CDR1 DFQATT, CDR2 SNEGSKA (reference sequence). This CDR3 is built from 14 residues. V lost 3 bases to trimming and J lost 3 bases, with 15 bases between them.

The chain employs TRBV12-3 or TRBV12-4 and TRBJ2-3; the match to TRBD2 covers 10 bases. This CDR3 comprises 16 residues. V lost 3 bases, J lost 2 bases, and 5 bases stayed unmatched. CDR3 sequence: CASSFGAGGFTDTQYF. The CDR3 bases are TGTGCCAGCAGTTTCGGAGCGGGAGGGTTCACAGATACGCAGTATTTT.

CDR3 residues: CAISEVSSSGGRSSYNEQFF. The CDR3 coding sequence is TGTGCCATCAGTGAGGTCTCGAGTAGCGGGGGGCGGAGCTCCTACAATGAGCAGTTCTTC. The rearrangement uses TRBV10-3 and TRBJ2-1; TRBD2 matches 10 bases. Germline loops: CDR1 ENHRY, CDR2 SYGVKD. This CDR3 has 20 amino acids. V shed 2 bases and J 0 bases; nucleotides not matched to a gene: 13.

This clonotype has at least ten counts. The rearrangement uses TRBV12-3 or TRBV12-4 and TRBJ1-1; 9 bases align to TRBD1. The CDR3 has 13 residues. Unmatched junction bases numbered 9, after V lost 5 bases and J lost 11 bases. In DNA, the CDR3 is TGTGCCAGCAGTGCCCGGGACAGGGTGAATGCTTTCTTT. This translates into CASSARDRVNAFF.

This clonotype was detected a few times. The chain has TRBV7-6 and TRBJ2-1; 7 bases are shared with TRBD2. The CDR3 length is 12 residues. Germline CDR1 is SGHVS and CDR2 is FNYEAQ. Germline trimming cut 6 bases from V and 7 bases from J; bases unmatched to any gene: 3. CDR3 nucleotide sequence: TGTGCCAGCAGTTATAGCGGGAATGAGCAGTTCTTC. Encoded protein: CASSYSGNEQFF.

V and J are TRBV20-1 and TRBJ1-5; 9 nucleotides align to TRBD1. Germline lookup yields CDR1 DFQATT and CDR2 SNEGSKA (reference sequence). The CDR3 spans 13 residues. Trimming removed 3 bases from V and 5 bases from J; junction bases left unmatched: 2. CDR3 nucleotides: TGCAGTGCTAGTCGACAGGGGGATCAGCCCCAGCATTTT. Its translation is CSASRQGDQPQHF.

This clonotype has a handful of counts. The V and J genes are TRBV27 and TRBJ1-6; D might be TRBD1 (6 bases). Trimming shortened V by 3 bases and J by 6 bases, and 12 bases separated the two germline ends. Germline loops: CDR1 MNHEY, CDR2 SMNVEV (reference sequence). The CDR3 loop spans 15 amino acids. The CDR3 DNA follows: TGTGCCAGCAGTTTTGCAGGGGTTGGTAATTCACCCCTCCACTTT. It yields the protein CASSFAGVGNSPLHF.

V gene TRBV15 combines with J gene TRBJ2-5; tentative D call: TRBD2 (6 bases). The CDR3 has 13 residues. V gave up 5 bases and J gave up 3 bases, with 10 bases separating them. Germline values: CDR1 LNHNV, CDR2 YYDKDF (reference sequence). CDR3 nucleotide sequence: TGTGCCACCAGCTTGCCGGGGGAAGAGACCCAGTACTTC. As protein: CATSLPGEETQYF.

This clonotype was seen only a few times. The chain is built from TRBV25-1 and TRBJ2-5; D remains ambiguous. Per the germline V gene, CDR1 is MGHDK and CDR2 is SYGVNS. CDR3 length equals 15 residues. V was pared by 2 bases and J by 5 bases, with 15 bases between. The CDR3 region has the DNA TGTGCCAGCAGTGAACGGAGCTCCCTCCGGGAGACCCAGTACTTC. This gives the protein CASSERSSLRETQYF.

V gene TRBV18 combines with J gene TRBJ2-7; no firm D call. In germline, CDR1 is KGHSH, CDR2 LQKENI. V dropped 6 bases and J dropped 3 bases, with 12 bases sitting between them. The length of the CDR3 is 13 residues. In nucleotides, the CDR3 is TGTGCCAGCTCCCCTCAGAATATCTACGAGCAGTACTTC. It yields the protein CASSPQNIYEQYF.

The V and J genes are TRBV9 and TRBJ1-1; D not resolved. V lost 5 bases to trimming and J lost 4 bases, with 6 bases between them. The germline V gene encodes CDR1 SGDLS and CDR2 YYNGEE. The CDR3 contains 11 residues. CDR3 bases: TGTGCCAGCAGGGCGAGCACTGAAGCTTTCTTT. Translation: CASRASTEAFF.

The chain couples TRBV10-3 to TRBJ2-1, with 8 bases that match TRBD2. Germline CDR1 ENHRY, CDR2 SYGVKD. CDR3 size: 14 residues. The J segment lost 8 bases and the V segment lost 8 bases, leaving 11 bases of the junction unmatched. The CDR3 region has the DNA TGTGCCATCCAACGGCTAGCGGGCCCCGATGAGCAGTTCTTC. Translated: CAIQRLAGPDEQFF.

CDR3 in amino acids: CASSESTGRGGELFF. The CDR3 nucleotides read TGTGCCAGCAGTGAATCAACAGGGCGAGGCGGGGAGCTGTTTTTT. The chain uses TRBV25-1 and TRBJ2-2; a possible D gene is TRBD1 (6 bases). The CDR3 has 15 amino acids. CDR1 is MGHDK and CDR2 is SYGVNS in the germline V gene. V gave up 1 base and J gave up 7 bases, with 13 bases separating them. Full variable domain (remainder filled in from reference TRBV25-1 and TRBJ2-2): EADIYQTPRYLVIGTGKKITLECSQTMGHDKMYWYQQDPGMELHLIHYSYGVNSTEKGDLSSESTVSRIRTEHFPLTLESARPSHTSQYLCASSESTGRGGELFFGEGSRLTVL.

The V call is TRBV11-1, the J call TRBJ2-1; a weak D match, TRBD2 (6 bases). This CDR3 has 18 residues. Germline V gene data show CDR1 as SGHAT and CDR2 as FQDESV (reference sequence). V lost 5 bases and J 5 bases, leaving 25 bases between the germline ends. CDR3 loop: CASSPNSGTRSDDNEQFF. The CDR3, as DNA: TGTGCCAGCAGCCCGAATTCCGGGACTCGTAGCGATGACAATGAGCAGTTCTTC.

This clonotype occurred a few times. The chain joins TRBV3-1 to TRBJ2-7, with D possibly matching TRBD2 (6 bases). There are 16 residues in the CDR3. Trimming left V 2 bases short and J 3 bases short, with 17 bases between. Germline CDR1 is LGHDT and CDR2 is YNNKEL (reference sequence). The CDR3 protein is CASSQYRVLAYYEQYF. CDR3 coding DNA: TGTGCCAGCAGCCAATATCGGGTACTAGCATACTACGAGCAGTACTTC.

Written as DNA, the CDR3 is TGCAGCGTTGTATCCGGGCATAGCAATCAGCCCCAGCATTTT. Amino acids: CSVVSGHSNQPQHF. This sequence joins TRBV29-1 and TRBJ1-5; no clear D. The CDR3 sequence is 14 residues long. Germline CDR1 SQVTM, CDR2 ANQGSEA. Trimming cost V 4 bases and J 0 bases, with 10 bases left between them.

The chain employs TRBV14 and TRBJ2-1, with no clear D. In germline, CDR1 is SGHDN, CDR2 FVKESK. The CDR3 consists of 14 residues. V was pared by 1 base and J by 1 base, with 5 bases between. The CDR3 sequence: CASSQARSYNEQFF. CDR3 nucleotide sequence: TGTGCCAGCAGCCAAGCTAGATCCTACAATGAGCAGTTCTTC.

This rearrangement joins TRBV12-3 or TRBV12-4 to TRBJ2-5, with 7 bases that match TRBD2. Trimming at V came to 6 bases and at J to 4 bases, leaving 2 bases not matched to a gene. CDR3 length equals 12 residues. The CDR3 loop is CASRVAGETQYF. In nucleotides, the CDR3 is TGTGCCAGCAGGGTAGCGGGAGAGACCCAGTACTTC.

The genes are TRBV3-2 and TRBJ2-6; the DNA was not used to check the table's D call, TRBD2. TRBV3-2 is flagged as a pseudogene. CDR3 size: 18 residues. The CDR3 nucleotides are TGTGCCATCCGCAAGGGGGGGACTAGTCGGTCTGGGGCCAACGTCCTGACTTTC. Translation gives CAIRKGGTSRSGANVLTF.

J is TRBJ2-7 and V is TRBV20-1, with 12 bases that match TRBD2. V lost 6 bases, J lost 9 bases, and 12 bases stayed unmatched. The CDR3 length is 14 residues. The germline V gene has CDR1 DFQATT and CDR2 SNEGSKA (reference sequence). The CDR3 sequence is CSAPGLAGSRGQYF. Here the CDR3 DNA reads TGCAGTGCGCCGGGACTAGCGGGCAGTCGGGGGCAGTACTTC.

This rearrangement joins TRBV4-3 to TRBJ2-1, with D possibly TRBD2 on 6 matching bases. Germline V gene data show CDR1 as LGHNA and CDR2 as YSLEER. The length of the CDR3 is 16 residues. V dropped 4 bases and J dropped 8 bases, with 21 bases sitting between them. The CDR3 is CASSRRVGTVGDEQFF. The DNA of the CDR3 is TGCGCCAGCAGCCGACGGGTTGGGACTGTCGGAGATGAGCAGTTCTTC.